The 18 T cell receptor beta chains given below trace back to one sample, sequenced in a study of blood T cell repertoires in COVID-19. TCRdb keeps only in-frame clones here, not all; method: immunoSEQ multiplex PCR. The sample carries fewer than 250,000 clones, approximately 83% recorded once. The sequenced sample consisted of PBMCs or T cells enriched from blood (not recorded which). These receptor sequences come from a woman in her forties who had been exposed to COVID-19.

This clone showed up just a few times. The chain recombines TRBV6-2 or TRBV6-3 with TRBJ2-7; the match to TRBD1 covers 8 bases. V dropped 0 bases and J dropped 5; count of bases not matched to a gene: 6. The V gene's germline CDR1 is MNHEY and CDR2 SVGEGT. The CDR3 covers 15 residues. Written as DNA, the CDR3 is TGTGCCAGCAGTTACTCGCGGACAGGGATCAACGAGCAGTACTTC. This gives the protein CASSYSRTGINEQYF.

The CDR3 nucleotides read TGTGCCAGCAGCCCCCGGGCGGGGGGGCGATACGAGCAGTACTTC. It is translated as CASSPRAGGRYEQYF. The chain recombines TRBV3-1 (or the pseudogene TRBV3-2) with TRBJ2-7, with 9 bases fitting TRBD2. Germline V gives CDR1 LGHDT, CDR2 YNNKEL (reference sequence). CDR3 length equals 15 residues. Trimming cost V 4 bases and J 4 bases; bases outside gene matches: 8.

This sequence joins TRBV27 and TRBJ1-5; D may be TRBD1 (6 bases). The CDR3 has 14 residues. V gave up 6 bases and J gave up 6 bases, with 15 bases separating them. In germline, CDR1 is MNHEY, CDR2 SMNVEV (reference sequence). CDR3 sequence (DNA): TGTGCCAGCAGGGACCTGGGGGCGCCTCAGCCCCAGCATTTT. Encoded protein: CASRDLGAPQPQHF.

This sequence joins TRBV4-2 and TRBJ1-3, with D perhaps TRBD1 (5 bases). Germline V lookup: CDR1 LGHNA, CDR2 YNFKEQ. The V and J ends lost 0 bases and 0 bases respectively, with 12 bases between them. This CDR3 contains 17 residues. CDR3 DNA sequence: TGTGCCAGCAGCCAAGAGAAAGACAGCATCTCTGGAAACACCATATATTTT. Translating it yields CASSQEKDSISGNTIYF.

This clone was counted many times. CDR3 amino acids: CATFTSGGADWQTDTQYF. CDR3 bases: TGTGCCACCTTCACTAGCGGGGGGGCCGATTGGCAAACAGATACGCAGTATTTT. V and J are TRBV28 and TRBJ2-3, with TRBD2 identical over 13 bases. With V trimmed by 10 bases and J by 3 bases, 16 bases remained unmatched. The CDR3 loop spans 18 amino acids. Germline lookup yields CDR1 MDHEN and CDR2 SYDVKM.

The chain joins TRBV7-2 to TRBJ1-2; possibly TRBD1 for D (6 bases). V lost 4 bases and J 4 bases, leaving 16 bases between the germline ends. Germline V gives CDR1 SGHTA, CDR2 FQGNSA. The CDR3 covers 15 residues. The CDR3 DNA is TGTGCCAGCAGCTACCGACAGGCCACCGTCTATGGCTACACCTTC. Translated, it gives CASSYRQATVYGYTF.

The chain links TRBV7-3 to TRBJ2-1; 9 nucleotides line up with TRBD2. The junction had 6 bases not matched to a gene; V was cut back by 2 bases and J by 4 bases. The CDR3 sequence is 16 residues long. Looked up from germline, CDR1 is SGHTA and CDR2 is FQGTGA. CDR3 nucleotide sequence: TGTGCCAGCAGCTTACTAGCGGGGACCTCTTACAATGAGCAGTTCTTC. It codes for CASSLLAGTSYNEQFF.

CDR3 coding DNA: TGTGCCAGCAGCTTATTTGCAGGGCGTCAGTTGACCGGGGAGCTGTTTTTT. It translates to CASSLFAGRQLTGELFF. This chain joins TRBV7-3 and TRBJ2-2; D possibly corresponds to TRBD1 (5 bases). The CDR3 contains 17 residues. V was pared by 2 bases and J by 5 bases, with 18 bases between. Germline V gives CDR1 SGHTA, CDR2 FQGTGA.

J is TRBJ2-1 and V is TRBV21-1; whether TRBD1, the table's D call, matches the DNA was not checked. TRBV21-1 has pseudogene status. This CDR3 has 18 amino acids. The CDR3 DNA reads TGTGCCAGCAGCAAAGTCATACGTGACAGGGCGATATACAATGAGCAGTTCTTC. Translated, it gives CASSKVIRDRAIYNEQFF.

This chain connects TRBV11-3 to TRBJ2-2; 10 bases line up with TRBD1. The V gene end was trimmed by 3 bases and the J gene end by 4 bases; junction bases not matched to a gene: 5. The CDR3 runs to 16 residues. Germline CDR1 reads SGHNT; CDR2 reads YENEEA. The CDR3 sequence is CASSFPGQGTTGELFF. For the CDR3, the DNA is TGTGCCAGCAGCTTCCCGGGACAGGGGACCACCGGGGAGCTGTTTTTT.

The chain employs TRBV3-1 (or the pseudogene TRBV3-2) and TRBJ1-2; D perhaps matches TRBD1 (5 bases). Germline V gives CDR1 LGHDT, CDR2 YNNKEL (reference sequence). The CDR3 runs to 15 residues. The V end was cut by 1 base, the J end by 4 bases, with 13 bases between. CDR3 sequence (DNA): TGTGCCAGCAGCCAAGGGTCACAGGATTCCTATGGCTACACCTTC. Translation gives CASSQGSQDSYGYTF.

The chain employs TRBV3-1 (or the pseudogene TRBV3-2) and TRBJ2-2; possibly TRBD2 for D (5 bases). This CDR3 is built from 16 residues. The V end lost 4 bases, the J end lost 4 bases, and 16 bases lay between the germline ends. Germline V lookup: CDR1 LGHDT, CDR2 YNNKEL (reference sequence). The DNA for the CDR3 is TGTGCCAGCAGCCCCGGACTGTCCGGGCGCACCGGGGAGCTGTTTTTT. This translates into CASSPGLSGRTGELFF.

This clone came up many times. The chain uses TRBV6-5 and TRBJ2-1; 12 nucleotides agree with TRBD2. The CDR3 totals 14 residues. CDR1 and CDR2 (germline): MNHEY, SVGAGI. The V and J ends lost 7 bases and 8 bases, in that order; junction bases with no gene match: 6. CDR3: CASTSSGGGDEQFF. The CDR3 DNA sequence: TGTGCCAGCACCTCTAGCGGGGGGGGCGATGAGCAGTTCTTC.

V is TRBV5-4 and J is TRBJ2-7; weak D call: TRBD1 (6 bases). Trimming pared 0 bases from V and 7 bases from J, leaving 11 bases between. Germline assignment: CDR1 SGHNT and CDR2 YYREEE (reference sequence). The CDR3 consists of 13 residues. The CDR3 DNA follows: TGTGCCAGCAGCTTGGTGACAGGCGGTGAGCAGTACTTC. This sequence encodes CASSLVTGGEQYF.

The V gene is TRBV18, the J gene TRBJ1-1; tentative D call: TRBD1 (6 bases). Deletions cut 3 bases from V and 11 bases from J, with 13 bases between. Per germline, CDR1 KGHSH and CDR2 LQKENI. The CDR3 length is 12 residues. The CDR3 nucleotides read TGTGCCAGCTCACCGACAGGTGGCTTGGCTTTCTTT. This codes for CASSPTGGLAFF.

The chain uses TRBV2 and TRBJ2-2, with TRBD1 matching 7 bases. The germline CDR1 and CDR2 sequences are SNHLY and FYNNEI. This CDR3 has 16 amino acids. V shed 4 bases, J shed 5 bases, and the junction held 10 bases outside the gene matches. CDR3 protein: CASSASGGDKTGELFF. CDR3 bases: TGTGCCAGCAGTGCATCAGGGGGTGATAAGACCGGGGAGCTGTTTTTT.

V and J are TRBV7-9 and TRBJ2-3, with 10 bases lining up with TRBD1. V was pared by 3 bases and J by 5 bases, with 2 bases of the junction left unmatched. There are 14 residues in the CDR3. Looked up from germline, CDR1 is SEHNR and CDR2 is FQNEAQ (reference sequence). The CDR3 sequence: CASSFGQGGDTQYF. CDR3 bases: TGTGCCAGCAGCTTTGGACAGGGGGGAGATACGCAGTATTTT. Full variable domain (missing parts from reference TRBV7-9 and TRBJ2-3): DTGVSQNPRHKITKRGQNVTFRCDPISEHNRLYWYRQTLGQGPEFLTYFQNEAQLEKSRLLSDRFSAERPKGSFSTLEIQRTEQGDSAMYLCASSFGQGGDTQYFGPGTRLTVL.

The chain has TRBV19 and TRBJ1-5; D is unclear. CDR1 is LNHDA and CDR2 is SQIVND in the germline V gene (reference sequence). V was cut by 6 bases and J by 2 bases, with 11 bases left in between. The CDR3 has 14 residues. The CDR3 sequence is CASRHPHGNQPQHF. DNA of the CDR3: TGTGCCAGTAGACACCCCCACGGCAATCAGCCCCAGCATTTT.